This T cell receptor (beta chain) was sequenced in a study of blood T cell repertoires in COVID-19. About the study: In each case, the material was cDNA or gDNA derived from T cells, B-cell-depleted T cells, or PBMCs.

From germline, CDR1 is LGHDT and CDR2 YNNKEL (reference sequence). This CDR3 has 15 residues. The V gene end was trimmed by 4 bases and the J gene end by 1 base; junction bases not matched to a gene: 6. Clones were read by immunoSEQ multiplex PCR, and TCRdb kept only the in-frame ones, dropping some. Of 54,000 or so clones in the sample, roughly 84% were seen once. V is TRBV3-1 (or the pseudogene TRBV3-2) and J is TRBJ2-5; 7 nucleotides align to TRBD2. This receptor was obtained from a man aged 50-59 years with active COVID-19. The sample comprised peripheral blood. DNA of the CDR3: TGTGCCAGCAGCCCTCGGGCTAGCGGCCAAGAGACCCAGTACTTC. This sequence encodes CASSPRASGQETQYF.